This is a list of T cell receptor beta chains from one sample in a study of T cell clonotyping in hematopoietic cell transplantation. Sequenced by immunoSEQ multiplex PCR; TCRdb stores in-frame clones only, minus some. The sample has over 1,000 clones; about 77% are singletons. Material: PBMCs, obtained 30 days after allogeneic stem cell transplant. Receptor source: a female patient between 50 and 59 years old who had an allogeneic stem cell transplant, so the T cells may come from the graft donor. Some clones in this sample may be carry-over from other donors' samples. CDR3s include the opening cysteine and the closing phenylalanine or tryptophan. Fields, in order: J gene, V gene, D gene, clone size, CDR3 protein, CDR3 DNA. D genes are given only for firm matches. The listing skips clone size in some rows; elsewhere it reads once, few, many or a size class.

TRBJ1-3,TRBV29-1,.,.,CSVDPSGAGNTIYF,TGCAGCGTTGATCCATCTGGGGCTGGAAACACCATATATTTT
TRBJ2-3,TRBV2,.,.,CASSPGSHADTQYF,TGTGCCAGCAGTCCTGGTTCGCACGCAGATACGCAGTATTTT
TRBJ1-6,TRBV28,.,.,CASKVGGENNSPLHF,TGTGCCAGCAAGGTGGGGGGGGAAAATAATTCACCCCTCCACTTT
TRBJ2-7,TRBV10-3,TRBD2,.,CAISEGGGGPYEQYF,TGTGCCATCAGTGAGGGTGGGGGAGGGCCCTACGAGCAGTACTTC
TRBJ1-1,TRBV6-5,.,.,CASSTPGRWNTEAFF,TGTGCCAGCAGTACTCCGGGCCGCTGGAACACTGAAGCTTTCTTT
TRBJ2-7,TRBV29-1,.,.,CSVKFNRVLDEQYF,TGCAGCGTTAAGTTTAACAGGGTCCTCGACGAGCAGTACTTC
TRBJ1-5,TRBV6-1,.,few,CASKIRSGNQPQHF,TGTGCCAGCAAAATACGTTCTGGCAATCAGCCCCAGCATTTT
TRBJ2-7,TRBV28,TRBD2,.,CASSPQRLAGYEQYF,TGTGCCAGCAGTCCACAAAGACTAGCGGGCTACGAGCAGTACTTC
TRBJ1-5,TRBV6-1,TRBD1,.,CASSEARQGPHSYSNQPQHF,TGTGCCAGCAGTGAAGCGAGACAGGGGCCGCACTCCTATAGCAATCAGCCCCAGCATTTT
TRBJ1-2,TRBV5-6,.,.,CASRQGVPYGYTF,TGTGCCAGCAGACAAGGGGTACCCTATGGCTACACCTTC
TRBJ1-5,TRBV27,.,.,CASSLVSNQPQHF,TGTGCCAGCAGTTTAGTTAGCAATCAGCCCCAGCATTTT
TRBJ1-6,TRBV5-6,.,.,CASSFWGRPVSPLHF,TGTGCCAGCAGCTTTTGGGGACGCCCGGTCTCACCCCTCCACTTT
TRBJ2-6,TRBV5-6,.,.,CASSGGQFSGANVLTF,TGTGCCAGCAGCGGCGGACAGTTCTCTGGGGCCAACGTCCTGACTTTC
TRBJ2-5,TRBV9,.,.,CASSVALGRYGETQYF,TGTGCCAGCAGCGTAGCCCTCGGCCGATATGGGGAGACCCAGTACTTC
TRBJ2-6,TRBV18,.,.,CASLTNALANVLTF,TGTGCCAGCTTAACCAACGCTTTGGCCAACGTCCTGACTTTC
TRBJ1-1,TRBV6-5,.,once,CASGSPREMNTEAFF,TGTGCCTCAGGCAGCCCCCGGGAGATGAACACTGAAGCTTTCTTT
TRBJ2-3,TRBV13,TRBD1,few,CASSGLGTAADTQYF,TGTGCCAGCAGCGGGCTAGGGACAGCGGCAGATACGCAGTATTTT
TRBJ2-7,TRBV5-6,.,few,CASSSEFRAYEQYF,TGTGCCAGCAGCTCGGAATTCAGGGCTTACGAGCAGTACTTC
TRBJ2-3,TRBV27,TRBD1,.,CASSLTGAVADTQYF,TGTGCCAGCAGTCTAACAGGGGCCGTGGCAGATACGCAGTATTTT
TRBJ2-4,TRBV13,TRBD1,.,CASSRSGQGENIQYF,TGTGCCAGCAGCCGATCAGGACAGGGAGAAAACATTCAGTACTTC
TRBJ2-1,TRBV7-9,TRBD2,.,CASSSGAGASYNEQFF,TGTGCCAGCAGCTCGGGAGCGGGAGCATCCTACAATGAGCAGTTCTTC
TRBJ2-3,TRBV7-2,.,.,CASRGTTDTQYF,TGTGCCAGCCGCGGGACCACAGATACGCAGTATTTT
TRBJ2-7,TRBV5-1,TRBD1,.,CASSLGTGGYEQYF,TGCGCCAGCAGCTTAGGGACAGGGGGCTACGAGCAGTACTTC
TRBJ1-2,TRBV5-8,.,.,CASSFPRLAGYGYTF,TGTGCCAGCAGCTTCCCTAGGTTGGCGGGGTATGGCTACACCTTC
TRBJ1-4,TRBV6-5,.,.,CASSYSGADEKLFF,TGTGCCAGCAGTTACTCGGGAGCGGACGAAAAACTGTTTTTT
TRBJ1-1,TRBV7-9,.,.,CASSTLQAGTEAFF,TGTGCCAGCAGCACGCTCCAGGCCGGTACTGAAGCTTTCTTT
TRBJ1-6,TRBV7-6,.,.,CASSLARPGSGPTSLNSPLHF,TGTGCCAGCAGCTTAGCGCGTCCAGGGAGCGGACCCACCAGCCTTAATTCACCCCTCCACTTT
TRBJ1-6,TRBV5-1,TRBD1,.,CASSSGTVGSPLHF,TGCGCCAGCAGCTCCGGGACAGTCGGTTCACCCCTCCACTTT
TRBJ2-3,TRBV7-8,.,.,CASSSPADTQYF,TGTGCCAGCAGCTCCCCCGCAGATACGCAGTATTTT
TRBJ1-5,TRBV15,.,.,CATSRVRGIQPQHF,TGTGCCACCAGCAGAGTTAGGGGTATTCAGCCCCAGCATTTT
TRBJ1-2,TRBV30,TRBD1,.,CAWSAGTGNYGYTF,TGTGCCTGGAGTGCTGGGACAGGGAACTATGGCTACACCTTC
TRBJ2-1,TRBV12-5,TRBD1,.,CASHLQGASYNEQFF,TGTGCTAGTCACCTTCAGGGGGCCTCGTACAATGAGCAGTTCTTC
TRBJ1-4,TRBV28,.,few,CASNPTSGEVNEKLFF,TGTGCCAGCAACCCAACATCTGGGGAAGTTAATGAAAAACTGTTTTTT
TRBJ2-5,TRBV10-2,.,.,CASSESWTWGETQYF,TGCGCCAGCAGTGAGTCATGGACTTGGGGGGAGACCCAGTACTTC
TRBJ2-7,TRBV19,TRBD2,.,CASSIAASGRVYEQYF,TGTGCCAGTAGTATAGCTGCTAGCGGGAGGGTCTACGAGCAGTACTTC
TRBJ1-2,TRBV30,.,few,CAWSEGVGYTF,TGTGCCTGGAGTGAGGGGGTTGGCTACACCTTC
TRBJ1-5,TRBV27,.,.,CASSLYGWGKSNQPQHF,TGTGCCAGCAGTTTATACGGGTGGGGCAAGAGCAATCAGCCCCAGCATTTC
TRBJ2-5,TRBV7-7,TRBD2,few,CASSPTPAGKETQYF,TGTGCCAGCAGCCCAACCCCAGCGGGGAAGGAGACCCAGTACTTC
TRBJ2-7,TRBV11-2,TRBD2,once,CASSTTSGGGLEQYF,TGTGCCAGCAGCACAACTAGCGGTGGAGGGCTCGAGCAGTACTTC
TRBJ2-3,TRBV5-1,TRBD2,.,CASKGAGYRTDTQYF,TGCGCCAGCAAAGGAGCGGGGTATCGCACAGATACGCAGTATTTT
TRBJ2-7,TRBV13,.,.,CASSLGGRADEQYF,TGTGCCAGCAGCTTAGGCGGCAGGGCCGACGAGCAGTACTTC
TRBJ1-1,TRBV29-1,TRBD1,.,CSVRTGGSTEAFF,TGCAGCGTGAGGACAGGGGGATCCACTGAAGCTTTCTTT
TRBJ2-5,TRBV15,.,.,CATSRGQGGGPRETQYF,TGTGCCACCAGCAGAGGTCAGGGTGGGGGGCCAAGGGAGACCCAGTACTTC
TRBJ2-1,TRBV27,.,.,CASSLGFVYEQFF,TGTGCCAGCAGTCTAGGGTTCGTCTATGAGCAGTTCTTC
TRBJ2-7,TRBV9,TRBD2,.,CASSVAAGLARNEQYF,TGTGCCAGCAGCGTAGCCGCGGGACTAGCGAGGAACGAGCAGTACTTC
TRBJ1-5,TRBV6-6,TRBD1,.,CASRQGAGQPQHF,TGTGCCAGCAGACAGGGGGCTGGTCAGCCCCAGCATTTT
TRBJ2-3,TRBV30,.,few,CAWTGLGPDTQYF,TGTGCCTGGACAGGTTTGGGCCCAGATACGCAGTATTTT
TRBJ1-2,TRBV19,.,.,CAIFGGYGYTF,TGTGCCATTTTCGGTGGCTATGGCTACACCTTC